This section outlines one TCR beta chain sequence together with its context. This record belongs to a study of blood T cell repertoires in COVID-19. Background on the study: Collection of acute and convalescent COVID-19 samples took place in the United States, Italy and Spain. PBMCs, B-cell-depleted T cells, or T cells provided the cDNA or gDNA that made up the material.

Under the authors' procedure: Scientists estimated how many nucleated cells there were by amplifying reference gene primers. Only in-frame clones appear in the TCRdb table, and some are missing; sequencing was by immunoSEQ multiplex PCR. Clonal size and the V and J genes are those of that table, whereas D and trimming came from the DNA. This table has 180,000 or so clones, 88% appearing once. The ends were cut back, 3 bases at V and 1 base at J, with 9 bases in the middle. CDR1 and CDR2 from the germline V gene are SGHVS and FQNEAQ. This CDR3 is 14 amino acids long. The material sequenced was peripheral blood. The chain is built from TRBV7-8 and TRBJ1-1; D gene unclear. This sequence was found in a woman between 25 and 40 years old with acute or convalescent COVID-19. The CDR3 loop reads CASSLRVPNTEAFF. The DNA for the CDR3 is TGTGCCAGCAGCTTGAGGGTTCCGAACACTGAAGCTTTCTTT. The entire variable domain, with the rest obtained from reference TRBV7-8 and TRBJ1-1, is as follows: GAGVSQSPRYKVAKRGQDVALRCDPISGHVSLFWYQQALGQGPEFLTYFQNEAQLDKSGLPSDRFFAERPEGSVSTLKIQRTQQEDSAVYLCASSLRVPNTEAFFGQGTRLTVV.